Given below is one T cell receptor (beta chain) in context. Its antigen remains unknown. It is unclear where the CDR3 begins or ends on the DNA, so no DNA is shown, and the CDR3 is as TCRdb lists it. The data stem from a study of CD8+CD57+ T cells in acquired aplastic anemia. Study-level background: The DNA of sorted CD4+ and CD8+ cells averaged approximately 2.9 ug.

It was patients with CD8+CD57+ cell expansion by flow cytometry who were chosen for sequencing. The use of genomic DNA as template underpinned the TCR beta VDJ and CDR3 profiling. TCRdb re-analysed the reads in MiXCR, keeping a single row per CDR3 protein. The sample contains around 160,000 distinct CDR3 sequences, around 50% of which appear only once. Study-wide findings and caveats: Roughly 29 was the count of CD8+ CDR3 sequences that patients shared with controls. No significant patient-versus-control difference appeared in CD8+ Simpson's diversity.

The germline V gene encodes CDR1 SGHRS and CDR2 YFSETQ. Ends included, the CDR3 has 17 residues. The sample consisted of sorted CD4+, CD8+, or CD8+CD57+ T cells (not recorded which) from PBMCs. The chain is built from TRBV5-1 and TRBJ2-1; the table's TRBD1 call for D was not verified on the DNA. The clonotype was recovered from a human donor with aplastic anemia. CDR3 protein: CASSFGPGQGSYNEQFF.